These 2 T cell receptor beta chains share one sample of origin, sequenced in a study of blood T cell repertoires in COVID-19. The table came from immunoSEQ multiplex PCR; TCRdb's copy has only in-frame clones and leaves some out. The table lists 250,000 to 300,000 clones, around nine tenths of them singletons. Sequencing was done on a sample of peripheral blood. The receptors originated from a woman aged 40 to 49 who had recovered from COVID-19.

This clone has just one count. V is TRBV14 and J is TRBJ2-1; the match to TRBD2 covers 11 bases. CDR1 is SGHDN, CDR2 FVKESK, per germline. With 4 bases clipped from V and 10 bases from J, the junction kept 12 bases outside the gene matches. CDR3 length equals 16 residues. CDR3 sequence reads: CASSPRSGLAATEQFF. CDR3 bases: TGTGCCAGCAGCCCGAGGTCGGGACTAGCGGCGACCGAGCAGTTCTTC. Complete variable domain (other parts from reference TRBV14 and TRBJ2-1): EAGVTQFPSHSVIEKGQTVTLRCDPISGHDNLYWYRRVMGKEIKFLLHFVKESKQDESGMPNNRFLAERTGGTYSTLKVQPAELEDSGVYFCASSPRSGLAATEQFFGPGTRLTVL.

The rearrangement joins TRBV27 to TRBJ1-1, with D possibly matching TRBD1 (5 bases). The CDR3 is 11 amino acids. The V end was cut by 6 bases, the J end by 11 bases, with 13 bases between. The germline gives CDR1 MNHEY, CDR2 SMNVEV (reference sequence). CDR3 amino acids: CASRTEGSAFF. In DNA, the CDR3 is TGTGCCAGCAGGACAGAAGGATCGGCTTTCTTT.